Each of the 13 T cell receptor beta chains below was sequenced from the same sample in a study of Ad26.COV2.S vaccination and SARS-CoV-2 variants. Treatment in this sample: roughly 19 received Ad26.COV2.S at low or high dose, single or two shots; 5 received placebo; per-sample allocation not given. Each sample was drawn 63 days after the first injection (of vaccine or placebo). Generated by immunoSEQ multiplex PCR, the TCRdb table keeps only in-frame clones and is missing some. The sample records 350,000 to 450,000 clones, approximately 91% being singletons. Sequencing was performed on peripheral blood, taken in a trial of Ad26.COV2.S vaccine versus placebo. The origin of the receptors is a person aged 18 to 65 who received the Ad26.COV2.S COVID-19 vaccine or a placebo.

V gene TRBV7-9 combines with J gene TRBJ1-2; D unresolved. This CDR3 is 12 amino acids long. The V and J ends lost 1 base and 7 bases respectively, with 7 bases between them. Germline V lookup: CDR1 SEHNR, CDR2 FQNEAQ (reference sequence). CDR3 residues: CASSLGIPGYTF. CDR3 in DNA: TGTGCCAGCAGCTTAGGTATTCCTGGCTACACCTTC.

V gene TRBV28 combines with J gene TRBJ2-2; D is undetermined. V was pared by 6 bases and J by 4 bases, with 15 bases between. The CDR3 has 15 amino acids. Germline V CDR1 and CDR2: MDHEN, SYDVKM. DNA for the CDR3: TGTGCCAGCAGGACCAGATTTCTTCGCACCGGGGAGCTGTTTTTT. This gives the protein CASRTRFLRTGELFF.

For the CDR3, the DNA is TGTGCCTGGAGTGGTTGGCAAGAGACCCAGTACTTC. Protein sequence: CAWSGWQETQYF. J is TRBJ2-5 and V is TRBV30; D gene ambiguous. This CDR3 contains 12 residues. The V gene's germline CDR1 is GTSNPN and CDR2 SVGIG (reference sequence). V was cut by 1 base and J by 2 bases, with 5 bases left in between.

This clone is a singleton in its sample. This chain connects TRBV6-5 to TRBJ2-3; D uncertain. V was trimmed by 6 bases and J by 3 bases, leaving 10 bases between them. This CDR3 has 13 amino acids. Germline CDR1 reads MNHEY; CDR2 reads SVGAGI. Here the CDR3 reads CASRRSATDTQYF. DNA for the CDR3: TGTGCCAGCAGGCGGTCAGCGACAGATACGCAGTATTTT.

The V gene is TRBV30, the J gene TRBJ1-5; TRBD1 matches at 9 bases. The CDR3 covers 12 residues. The V and J ends lost 5 bases and 6 bases, in that order; junction bases with no gene match: 2. Germline lookup yields CDR1 GTSNPN and CDR2 SVGIG (reference sequence). The chain's CDR3 is CAWGTGFQPQHF. CDR3 nucleotide sequence: TGTGCCTGGGGGACAGGGTTTCAGCCCCAGCATTTT.

The rearrangement links TRBV27 to TRBJ2-7; TRBD1 matches at 8 bases. Germline CDR1 and CDR2: MNHEY and SMNVEV (reference sequence). With V trimmed by 6 bases and J by 3 bases, 1 base remained unmatched. This CDR3 has 12 amino acids. The CDR3 coding sequence is TGTGCCAGCAGAACAGGGGGCTACGAGCAGTACTTC. This codes for CASRTGGYEQYF.

V and J are TRBV5-8 and TRBJ2-7; D is ambiguous. The CDR3 has 14 residues. CDR1 SGHTS and CDR2 YDEGEE come from the germline V gene. Trimming took off 2 bases at V and 2 bases at J, with 11 bases between the two ends. The DNA for the CDR3 is TGTGCCAGCAGCTTAGGAGCGAACCCCTACGAGCAGTACTTC. Amino acids: CASSLGANPYEQYF.

The CDR3 DNA reads as TGTGCCAGCAGTAGAAGTCAGGGGACGCATTCACCCCTCCACTTT. It is translated as CASSRSQGTHSPLHF. The V call is TRBV6-5, the J call TRBJ1-6; D perhaps matches TRBD1 (6 bases). The V gene's germline CDR1 is MNHEY and CDR2 SVGAGI. CDR3 length: 15 amino acids. The V and J ends lost 5 bases and 8 bases respectively, with 16 bases between them.

The rearrangement links TRBV5-1 to TRBJ1-5, with D possibly matching TRBD1 (5 bases). Germline V gene lookup returns CDR1 SGHRS and CDR2 YFSETQ. CDR3 length: 14 residues. V was shortened by 4 bases and J by 1 base, with 9 bases between the two germline ends. This CDR3 reads CASSVGPSNQPQHF. The CDR3 bases are TGCGCCAGCAGCGTGGGACCGAGCAATCAGCCCCAGCATTTT.

This clone was recorded a few times. The chain joins TRBV4-1 to TRBJ1-1; maybe TRBD1 (6 bases). Germline V lookup: CDR1 MGHRA, CDR2 YSYEKL. V dropped 3 bases and J dropped 7 bases, with 21 bases sitting between them. CDR3 length: 16 amino acids. The CDR3 DNA reads as TGCGCCAGCAGCCAGCCCCCTCGGGGGGGCTCTTATGAAGCTTTCTTT. Its translation: CASSQPPRGGSYEAFF.

V usage is TRBV5-8 and J usage is TRBJ2-2; possibly TRBD1 for D (5 bases). Trimming left V 6 bases short and J 5 bases short, with 14 bases between. CDR3 length: 14 residues. CDR1 is SGHTS, CDR2 YDEGEE, per germline. Written as DNA, the CDR3 is TGTGCCAGCAACCAGGGCCCGCGGACCGGGGAGCTGTTTTTT. Translating gives CASNQGPRTGELFF.

V usage is TRBV5-1 and J usage is TRBJ1-4; 7 bases map to TRBD1. After removal of 5 bases from V and 6 bases from J, the junction contained 4 bases not matched to a gene. CDR3 length: 13 amino acids. The germline V gene encodes CDR1 SGHRS and CDR2 YFSETQ. CDR3 bases: TGCGCCAGCAGACCAGACAGGGATGAAAAACTGTTTTTT. Amino acid sequence: CASRPDRDEKLFF.

The chain links TRBV15 to TRBJ2-7; 9 positions match TRBD2. The V gene end was trimmed by 0 bases and the J gene end by 7 bases; junction bases not matched to a gene: 7. CDR1 and CDR2 (germline): LNHNV, YYDKDF (reference sequence). The CDR3 sequence is 15 residues long. CDR3 nucleotide sequence: TGTGCCACCAGCAGAGAGCTAGCGGGAATGGGGGAGCAGTACTTC. It codes for CATSRELAGMGEQYF.